What follows are 27 T cell receptor beta chains derived from one specimen sequenced in a study of cytomegalovirus exposure and HLA in healthy donors. The PCR made use of 60 Vbeta and 13 Jbeta primers. Method: immunoSEQ multiplex PCR; TCRdb's copy keeps in-frame clones and lacks some. The sample holds 45,000 to 65,000 clones; roughly 82% are singletons and the top ten take roughly 1.5%. Sequencing was performed on PBMCs. The receptor source for this set is a man younger than 45 in good health and CMV-seronegative.

This clone was counted a single time. This chain connects TRBV7-2 to TRBJ1-3, with 8 bases aligning to TRBD1. This CDR3 contains 18 residues. Trimming took 2 bases from V and 0 from J; bases not matched to a gene: 9. Germline CDR1 reads SGHTA; CDR2 reads FQGNSA. CDR3 sequence: CASSLQAGGQPSGNTIYF. The CDR3, as DNA: TGTGCCAGCAGCTTACAGGCAGGGGGCCAACCCTCTGGAAACACCATATATTTT.

The J gene is TRBJ2-1, the V gene TRBV7-2; D gene unclear. The CDR3 length is 15 residues. Germline-derived CDR1 and CDR2 are SGHTA and FQGNSA. Trimming pared 4 bases from V and 1 base from J, leaving 11 bases between. In nucleotides, the CDR3 is TGTGCCAGCAGCTCTTCGAGAGGTTCCTACAATGAGCAGTTCTTC. This sequence encodes CASSSSRGSYNEQFF.

The V gene is TRBV28, the J gene TRBJ2-3; 10 nucleotides align to TRBD1. The J segment lost 4 bases and the V segment lost 6 bases, leaving 7 bases of the junction unmatched. Germline values: CDR1 MDHEN, CDR2 SYDVKM. This CDR3 region has 15 residues. CDR3 loop: CASSRGDRGADTQYF. The CDR3 nucleotides are TGTGCCAGCAGCCGGGGGGACAGGGGAGCAGATACGCAGTATTTT.

The genes are TRBV6-1 and TRBJ2-7; 7 bases map to TRBD1. Germline-derived CDR1 and CDR2 are MNHNS and SASEGT. J gave up 6 bases and V 0 bases, and 11 bases lay outside the gene matches. CDR3 length equals 16 residues. This CDR3 reads CASSEAGRPGGLEQYF. The CDR3, as DNA: TGTGCCAGCAGTGAAGCTGGTCGTCCAGGGGGTCTCGAGCAGTACTTC.

This clone came up a few times. The gene calls are TRBV10-1 and TRBJ2-7, with D unclear. With 2 bases removed from V and 3 bases from J, the gap between germline ends came to 8 bases. CDR1 WNHNN and CDR2 SYGVQD come from the germline V gene (reference sequence). The CDR3 is 13 amino acids. In DNA form, the CDR3 reads TGCGCCAGCAGTGAGATGACAAACTACGAGCAGTACTTC. This encodes CASSEMTNYEQYF.

The CDR3 nucleotides read TGTGCCAGCAGCCCTATAAGGTCTTCCTTGGCGGGCGAGCAGTACTTC. Translation: CASSPIRSSLAGEQYF. The chain is built from TRBV7-2 and TRBJ2-5; D is possibly TRBD2 (5 bases). The closer fit of TRBJ2-7 to the DNA end suggests the J call may be wrong. This CDR3 contains 16 residues. Germline loops: CDR1 SGHTA, CDR2 FQGNSA.

This chain links TRBV30 with TRBJ1-2; D is unclear. The germline V gene has CDR1 GTSNPN and CDR2 SVGIG (reference sequence). The length of the CDR3 is 15 residues. CDR3 loop: CATGRITGSLYGYTF. The CDR3 nucleotides read TGTGCAACTGGAAGAATAACGGGTTCTCTTTATGGCTACACCTTC.

The CDR3 region is CASSLSNSGTAFYEQYF. The CDR3 nucleotides are TGTGCCAGTAGTCTCTCAAACTCCGGGACAGCCTTCTACGAGCAGTACTTC. The V and J genes are TRBV19 and TRBJ2-7, with 7 bases that match TRBD1. V shed 5 bases, J shed 3 bases, and the junction held 16 bases outside the gene matches. The CDR3 length is 17 residues. The germline V gene encodes CDR1 LNHDA and CDR2 SQIVND (reference sequence).

This sequence joins TRBV28 and TRBJ1-1, with 8 bases lining up with TRBD1. The CDR3 loop spans 15 amino acids. CDR1 and CDR2 (germline): MDHEN, SYDVKM. The V gene end was trimmed by 6 bases and the J gene end by 1 base; junction bases not matched to a gene: 7. DNA for the CDR3: TGTGCCAGCAGCCCCGGGGGGACAGGGAACACTGAAGCTTTCTTT. This encodes CASSPGGTGNTEAFF.

The chain has TRBV29-1 and TRBJ2-3; the D is unclear. This CDR3 contains 10 residues. V was cut by 7 bases and J by 8 bases, with 10 bases left in between. Looked up from germline, CDR1 is SQVTM and CDR2 is ANQGSEA. The chain's CDR3 is CSADSGTQYF. CDR3 nucleotide sequence: TGCAGCGCAGATTCTGGTACGCAGTATTTT.

V is TRBV6-6 and J is TRBJ1-5; D might be TRBD1 (6 bases). Germline CDR1 MNHNY, CDR2 SVGAGI (reference sequence). This CDR3 contains 16 residues. Trimming removed 3 bases from V and 6 bases from J, with 18 bases in between. CDR3 sequence: CASSYSLGQRGQPQHF. CDR3 coding DNA: TGTGCCAGCAGTTATTCACTTGGACAGCGAGGTCAGCCCCAGCATTTT.

The chain is built from TRBV28 and TRBJ1-2; no reliable D call. The V gene lost 3 bases and the J gene lost 0 bases, with 11 bases spanning the gap. CDR1 is MDHEN and CDR2 is SYDVKM in the germline V gene. This CDR3 is built from 15 residues. The CDR3 coding sequence is TGTGCCAGCAGTTTGACCGACGGAGCTAACTATGGCTACACCTTC. Translating it yields CASSLTDGANYGYTF.

The chain couples TRBV18 to TRBJ2-1, with D perhaps matching TRBD1 (6 bases). The CDR3 loop spans 14 amino acids. Germline CDR1 is KGHSH and CDR2 is LQKENI. Between the trimmed V and J ends, which lost 4 bases and 1 base, there was a span of 8 bases. The CDR3 sequence: CASSLQGSYNEQFF. Written as DNA, the CDR3 is TGTGCCAGCTCACTACAGGGATCCTACAATGAGCAGTTCTTC.

The V call is TRBV10-1, the J call TRBJ1-5; D unresolved. Germline assignment: CDR1 WNHNN and CDR2 SYGVQD (reference sequence). The V end was cut by 9 bases, the J end by 6 bases, with 9 bases between. The CDR3 loop spans 11 amino acids. In nucleotides, the CDR3 is TGCGCCAGAAAACCTATTCAGCCCCAGCATTTT. Translation gives CARKPIQPQHF.

This clone has just a few counts. The chain couples TRBV5-6 to TRBJ2-3; D is perhaps TRBD2 (6 bases). CDR3 length equals 14 residues. Trimming took off 4 bases at V and 4 bases at J, with 13 bases between the two ends. Germline V gene sequence: CDR1 SGHDT, CDR2 YYEEEE. CDR3 sequence reads: CASSIPSVADTQYF. The CDR3 DNA sequence: TGTGCCAGCAGCATCCCTAGCGTCGCAGATACGCAGTATTTT.

This chain joins TRBV10-3 and TRBJ1-5; 7 nucleotides match TRBD1. Germline CDR1 is ENHRY and CDR2 is SYGVKD. The CDR3 length is 15 residues. The junction had 5 bases not matched to a gene; V was cut back by 3 bases and J by 3 bases. The CDR3 sequence is CAISDRDRDNQPQHF. The CDR3 DNA sequence: TGTGCCATCAGTGACCGGGACAGAGACAATCAGCCCCAGCATTTT.

The chain carries TRBV5-6 and TRBJ2-7, with D maybe TRBD1 (6 bases). V was pared by 4 bases and J by 1 base, with 15 bases between. Germline-derived CDR1 and CDR2 are SGHDT and YYEEEE. This CDR3 region has 15 residues. CDR3 sequence reads: CASSLDRRRSYEQYF. The DNA of the CDR3 is TGTGCCAGCAGCCTCGACAGGAGACGATCCTACGAGCAGTACTTC.

In its sample, this clone was seen once. The chain recombines TRBV11-3 with TRBJ2-1, with TRBD2 matching over 7 bases. The CDR3 extends over 12 amino acids. J lost 5 bases, V lost 8 bases, and 3 bases had no gene match. Germline CDR1 reads SGHNT; CDR2 reads YENEEA. The CDR3 sequence: CASGTNNNEQFF. In DNA, the CDR3 is TGTGCCAGCGGGACTAACAACAATGAGCAGTTCTTC. Full variable domain (rest looked up from reference TRBV11-3 and TRBJ2-1): EAGVVQSPRYKIIEKKQPVAFWCNPISGHNTLYWYLQNLGQGPELLIRYENEEAVDDSQLPKDRFSAERLKGVDSTLKIQPAELGDSAVYLCASGTNNNEQFFGPGTRLTVL.

This clone showed up just once. V gene TRBV5-1 combines with J gene TRBJ2-7, with a possible D match to TRBD1 (6 bases). V was clipped by 5 bases and J by 4 bases, with 19 bases between them. This CDR3 has 15 residues. Germline values: CDR1 SGHRS, CDR2 YFSETQ. CDR3 protein: CASSFLTGTHYEQYF. DNA for the CDR3: TGCGCCAGCAGTTTTCTTACAGGGACCCATTACGAGCAGTACTTC. Supplemented by reference TRBV5-1 and TRBJ2-7, the full variable domain reads KAGVTQTPRYLIKTRGQQVTLSCSPISGHRSVSWYQQTPGQGLQFLFEYFSETQRNKGNFPGRFSGRQFSNSRSEMNVSTLELGDSALYLCASSFLTGTHYEQYFGPGTRLTVT.

The chain couples TRBV28 to TRBJ2-2; 10 positions match TRBD1. Losses at the gene ends were 7 bases for V and 4 bases for J; bases not matched to a gene: 12. The CDR3 sequence is 17 residues long. Germline V lookup: CDR1 MDHEN, CDR2 SYDVKM. The CDR3 DNA reads TGTGCCAGCACCCCCCCAGACAGGGGGCGTAGCACCGGGGAGCTGTTTTTT. Protein sequence: CASTPPDRGRSTGELFF.

This clone occurred a few times. V gene TRBV30 combines with J gene TRBJ2-1; possible D gene TRBD2, 7 bases. The CDR3 has 17 residues. Per germline, CDR1 GTSNPN and CDR2 SVGIG (reference sequence). Between the trimmed V and J ends, which lost 2 bases and 2 bases, there was a span of 19 bases. The CDR3 loop reads CAWSTQGGGRTYNEQFF. CDR3 coding DNA: TGTGCCTGGAGTACCCAGGGAGGGGGGAGAACCTACAATGAGCAGTTCTTC.

The CDR3 protein is CASSLEGTFYNEQFF. The CDR3 DNA reads as TGTGCCAGCAGTTTAGAGGGCACCTTCTACAATGAGCAGTTCTTC. The J gene is TRBJ2-1, the V gene TRBV28; TRBD2 is a possible D gene (5 bases). The CDR3 extends over 15 amino acids. V shed 2 bases and J shed 3 bases, with 11 bases lying between them. Germline-derived CDR1 and CDR2 are MDHEN and SYDVKM. Complete variable domain (other parts from reference TRBV28 and TRBJ2-1): DVKVTQSSRYLVKRTGEKVFLECVQDMDHENMFWYRQDPGLGLRLIYFSYDVKMKEKGDIPEGYSVSREKKERFSLILESASTNQTSMYLCASSLEGTFYNEQFFGPGTRLTVL.

The gene calls are TRBV4-2 and TRBJ1-2; 9 positions agree with TRBD1. The germline V gene encodes CDR1 LGHNA and CDR2 YNFKEQ. The CDR3 has 17 amino acids. After removal of 4 bases from V and 4 bases from J, the junction contained 13 bases not matched to a gene. The CDR3, as DNA: TGTGCCAGCAGCCTAAGGACAGGGGATGGTCTAGGCTATGGCTACACCTTC. It encodes CASSLRTGDGLGYGYTF.

This chain uses TRBV6-6 with TRBJ2-7; D remains unclear. Germline V gene data show CDR1 as MNHNY and CDR2 as SVGAGI (reference sequence). This CDR3 has 15 amino acids. V was pared by 0 bases and J by 3 bases, with 12 bases between. CDR3 nucleotide sequence: TGTGCCAGCAGTTACTCGAGTAGCAGTAACTACGAGCAGTACTTC. This translates into CASSYSSSSNYEQYF.

J is TRBJ2-7 and V is TRBV6-5; 11 nucleotides match TRBD1. Germline-derived CDR1 and CDR2 are MNHEY and SVGAGI. V was clipped by 5 bases and J by 8 bases; unmatched bases: 8. This CDR3 has 14 residues. The CDR3 nucleotides read TGTGCCAGCAGTACGGACAGGGGGCGATGGAAGCAGTACTTC. Translation gives CASSTDRGRWKQYF.

This clone has a handful of counts. The chain joins TRBV6-6 to TRBJ2-1, with 7 bases fitting TRBD2. V lost 2 bases and J lost 5; bases outside the gene matches: 3. The CDR3 runs to 14 residues. CDR1 MNHNY and CDR2 SVGAGI come from the germline V gene (reference sequence). CDR3 residues: CASSYREANNEQFF. In nucleotides, the CDR3 is TGTGCCAGCAGTTACCGGGAGGCAAACAATGAGCAGTTCTTC.

The V gene is TRBV6-5, the J gene TRBJ1-1, with D perhaps matching TRBD1 (5 bases). Germline lookup yields CDR1 MNHEY and CDR2 SVGAGI. The CDR3 has 15 amino acids. The ends were cut back, 2 bases at V and 4 bases at J, with 14 bases in the middle. The CDR3 here is CASSYDGGGSTEAFF. CDR3 bases: TGTGCCAGCAGTTACGACGGGGGGGGGAGCACTGAAGCTTTCTTT.